The 15 T cell receptor beta chains in this list originate from one sample, sequenced in a study of PD-1 blockade in mismatch repair-deficient tumors. Sequencing used immunoSEQ multiplex PCR; TCRdb keeps in-frame clones, though not all of them. The sample records 30,000 to 45,000 clones, 75% to 90% being singletons. The sample here was PBMCs, taken around 38 weeks after starting pembrolizumab. These receptors originate from an adult with mismatch repair-deficient cancer.

This chain uses TRBV28 with TRBJ1-6; TRBD1 aligns across 8 bases. The CDR3 is made up of 15 amino acids. Germline lookup yields CDR1 MDHEN and CDR2 SYDVKM. The J segment lost 11 bases and the V segment lost 3 bases, leaving 9 bases of the junction unmatched. CDR3 region: CASSFPGGQNPPLHF. Here the CDR3 DNA reads TGTGCCAGCAGTTTCCCAGGGGGCCAAAATCCACCCCTCCACTTT.

CDR3: CASSITGETQYF. The CDR3 region has the DNA TGTGCCAGTAGTATAACTGGAGAGACCCAGTACTTC. The chain couples TRBV19 to TRBJ2-5, with unresolved D. Between the trimmed V and J ends, which lost 2 bases and 4 bases, there was a span of 5 bases. CDR3 length: 12 amino acids. Germline loops: CDR1 LNHDA, CDR2 SQIVND (reference sequence). Combining the CDR3 with reference TRBV19 and TRBJ2-5 gives the whole variable domain DGGITQSPKYLFRKEGQNVTLSCEQNLNHDAMYWYRQDPGQGLRLIYYSQIVNDFQKGDIAEGYSVSREKKESFPLTVTSAQKNPTAFYLCASSITGETQYFGPGTRLLVL.

The gene calls are TRBV9 and TRBJ2-3; TRBD2 is a possible D gene (6 bases). CDR3 length: 15 amino acids. V lost 3 bases to trimming and J lost 3 bases, with 14 bases between them. Per the germline V gene, CDR1 is SGDLS and CDR2 is YYNGEE. CDR3 loop: CASSGSGYRTDTQYF. CDR3 nucleotide sequence: TGTGCCAGCAGCGGTAGCGGATATAGAACAGATACGCAGTATTTT.

The rearrangement links TRBV27 to TRBJ2-1; 12 nucleotides agree with TRBD2. This CDR3 comprises 15 residues. Per germline, CDR1 MNHEY and CDR2 SMNVEV (reference sequence). The ends lost 6 bases at V and 8 bases at J; junction bases unmatched: 8. CDR3 sequence (DNA): TGTGCCAGCAGACTCAGACTAGCGGGAGAGGATGAGCAGTTCTTC. It encodes CASRLRLAGEDEQFF.

V and J are TRBV18 and TRBJ2-7; 13 nucleotides line up with TRBD2. Trimming at V came to 4 bases and at J to 5 bases, leaving 2 bases not matched to a gene. CDR1 and CDR2 (germline): KGHSH, LQKENI. The CDR3 consists of 14 residues. CDR3 protein: CASSRTSGSDEQYF. The CDR3 DNA sequence: TGTGCCAGCTCACGGACTAGCGGGAGTGACGAGCAGTACTTC.

This rearrangement joins TRBV10-1 to TRBJ2-1, with 7 bases aligning to TRBD1. CDR1 is WNHNN, CDR2 SYGVQD, per germline (reference sequence). The CDR3 loop spans 13 amino acids. V shed 2 bases, J shed 5 bases, and the junction held 0 bases outside the gene matches. The CDR3 sequence: CASSEDRDNEQFF. The CDR3 bases are TGCGCCAGCAGTGAGGACAGGGACAATGAGCAGTTCTTC.

The chain has TRBV19 and TRBJ1-2; 8 bases are shared with TRBD1. This CDR3 is 17 amino acids long. Losses at the gene ends were 4 bases for V and 0 bases for J; bases not matched to a gene: 10. Germline V gene data show CDR1 as LNHDA and CDR2 as SQIVND (reference sequence). CDR3 in amino acids: CASSTVDRGRANYGYTF. CDR3 sequence (DNA): TGTGCCAGTAGTACTGTCGACAGGGGCCGAGCTAACTATGGCTACACCTTC.

This clone turned up a few times. V is TRBV27 and J is TRBJ2-7; D perhaps matches TRBD1 (6 bases). Deletions cut 0 bases from V and 2 bases from J, with 14 bases between. Germline V gives CDR1 MNHEY, CDR2 SMNVEV (reference sequence). The length of the CDR3 is 16 residues. CDR3 sequence reads: CASSLSPMAGAYEQYF. The CDR3 coding sequence is TGTGCCAGCAGTTTATCCCCTATGGCAGGGGCCTACGAGCAGTACTTC.

The gene calls are TRBV28 and TRBJ2-7; possibly TRBD1 for D (6 bases). The CDR3 covers 14 residues. Trimming pared 7 bases from V and 4 bases from J, leaving 17 bases between. Germline loops: CDR1 MDHEN, CDR2 SYDVKM. CDR3 amino acids: CASTSGAIDYEQYF. The DNA for the CDR3 is TGTGCCAGCACCTCAGGGGCTATTGATTACGAGCAGTACTTC. Full variable domain (remainder filled in from reference TRBV28 and TRBJ2-7): DVKVTQSSRYLVKRTGEKVFLECVQDMDHENMFWYRQDPGLGLRLIYFSYDVKMKEKGDIPEGYSVSREKKERFSLILESASTNQTSMYLCASTSGAIDYEQYFGPGTRLTVT.

This clone has just a few counts. The chain has TRBV14 and TRBJ2-7; D uncertain. The CDR3 covers 12 residues. With 4 bases removed from V and 5 bases from J, the gap between germline ends came to 9 bases. Germline V gene lookup returns CDR1 SGHDN and CDR2 FVKESK. This chain's CDR3 is CASSRRGHEQYF. CDR3 bases: TGTGCCAGCAGCCGGAGAGGCCACGAGCAGTACTTC.

This clone has a single count. The V call is TRBV5-1, the J call TRBJ2-1, with 9 positions matching TRBD1. The CDR3 is made up of 15 amino acids. V dropped 3 bases and J dropped 6; count of bases not matched to a gene: 7. Germline V lookup: CDR1 SGHRS, CDR2 YFSETQ. The DNA of the CDR3 is TGCGCCAGCAGCTCCCAACAGGGGGCTGGCAATGAGCAGTTCTTC. This translates into CASSSQQGAGNEQFF.

The gene calls are TRBV27 and TRBJ1-5; 8 bases line up with TRBD1. The CDR3 covers 17 residues. Trimming cost V 5 bases and J 0 bases; bases outside gene matches: 9. The germline V gene encodes CDR1 MNHEY and CDR2 SMNVEV (reference sequence). The CDR3 spells CASSPPAGGFSNQPQHF. Written as DNA, the CDR3 is TGTGCCAGCAGTCCCCCTGCAGGGGGCTTTAGCAATCAGCCCCAGCATTTT.

V gene TRBV28 combines with J gene TRBJ1-5, with unresolved D. The CDR3 consists of 19 residues. V was clipped by 4 bases and J by 3 bases, with 25 bases between them. Germline assignment: CDR1 MDHEN and CDR2 SYDVKM. The DNA for the CDR3 is TGTGCCAGCAGTTCACCCCGGAGGTTACCGGTCTCTGACAATCAGCCCCAGCATTTT. The encoded protein is CASSSPRRLPVSDNQPQHF. Combining the CDR3 with reference TRBV28 and TRBJ1-5 gives the whole variable domain DVKVTQSSRYLVKRTGEKVFLECVQDMDHENMFWYRQDPGLGLRLIYFSYDVKMKEKGDIPEGYSVSREKKERFSLILESASTNQTSMYLCASSSPRRLPVSDNQPQHFGDGTRLSIL.

This clone has more than one count but fewer than ten. The gene calls are TRBV12-1 and TRBJ2-1; the D call of TRBD2 is as the table states it, not checked on the DNA. TRBV12-1 is marked as a pseudogene. The CDR3 sequence is 14 residues long. CDR3 sequence: CAHPGVSSYNEQFF. DNA for the CDR3: TGTGCCCACCCGGGAGTCAGCTCCTACAATGAGCAGTTCTTC.

The chain combines TRBV18 with TRBJ2-5; 11 bases fit TRBD2. The germline CDR1 and CDR2 sequences are KGHSH and LQKENI. The CDR3 totals 15 residues. J lost 2 bases, V lost 3 bases, and 2 bases had no gene match. The CDR3 bases are TGTGCCAGCTCACCGGGACTAGCGGTTCAAGAGACCCAGTACTTC. Amino acid sequence: CASSPGLAVQETQYF.